The 28 T cell receptor beta chains below were found in one sample sequenced in a study of shared clonotypes between healthy human individuals. Sequencing used immunoSEQ multiplex PCR; TCRdb keeps in-frame clones, though not all of them. This repertoire shows 170,000 or so clones, approximately 62% found once; its top ten account for more than 9%. Specimen: memory CD4+ T cells sorted from blood. Subset of the sample: CD45RA-negative fraction. The source of these receptors is a man younger than 40 in good health.

V is TRBV11-3 and J is TRBJ2-2; D unclear. In germline, CDR1 is SGHNT, CDR2 YENEEA. Trimming shortened V by 0 bases and J by 6 bases, and 8 bases separated the two germline ends. The CDR3 spans 14 residues. CDR3 nucleotides: TGTGCCAGCAGCTTAGAGGCTAGATCCGGGGAGCTGTTTTTT. Residues: CASSLEARSGELFF. The complete variable domain, with remaining parts taken from reference TRBV11-3 and TRBJ2-2, reads EAGVVQSPRYKIIEKKQPVAFWCNPISGHNTLYWYLQNLGQGPELLIRYENEEAVDDSQLPKDRFSAERLKGVDSTLKIQPAELGDSAVYLCASSLEARSGELFFGEGSRLTVL.

The V and J genes are TRBV9 and TRBJ2-1, with TRBD2 identical over 8 bases. The V and J ends lost 0 bases and 6 bases, in that order; junction bases with no gene match: 8. The CDR3 runs 16 residues. CDR1 and CDR2 from the germline V gene are SGDLS and YYNGEE. This CDR3 is CASSVVSGSQLNEQFF. In nucleotides, the CDR3 is TGTGCCAGCAGCGTAGTCAGCGGGAGCCAACTCAATGAGCAGTTCTTC.

The rearrangement joins TRBV25-1 to TRBJ1-2; D ambiguous. Germline CDR1 and CDR2: MGHDK and SYGVNS. The CDR3 loop spans 13 amino acids. Trimming stripped 6 bases from V and 9 bases from J, with 17 bases between. CDR3 DNA sequence: TGTGCCAGCAGGGCAGAAGCCCACCCGCGCTACACCTTC. It encodes CASRAEAHPRYTF.

The genes are TRBV7-3 and TRBJ2-1, with 13 bases lining up with TRBD2. This CDR3 spans 16 amino acids. The V segment lost 4 bases and the J segment 5 bases; nucleotides outside the gene matches: 5. The V gene's germline CDR1 is SGHTA and CDR2 FQGTGA. CDR3 in amino acids: CASSSTGLAGDNEQFF. The CDR3 DNA sequence: TGTGCCAGCAGCTCTACAGGACTAGCGGGAGACAATGAGCAGTTCTTC.

This chain connects TRBV6-5 to TRBJ2-7, with D perhaps matching TRBD1 (6 bases). CDR3 length: 14 amino acids. Trimming took 6 bases from V and 3 from J, leaving 15 bases between them. CDR1 MNHEY and CDR2 SVGAGI come from the germline V gene. CDR3 coding DNA: TGTGCCAGCAGCCTTACGGGACAAAACTACGAGCAGTACTTC. It is translated as CASSLTGQNYEQYF.

At least ten counts were recorded for this clone. The chain joins TRBV6-5 to TRBJ2-7; TRBD2 is a possible D gene (6 bases). CDR3 size: 15 residues. Looked up from germline, CDR1 is MNHEY and CDR2 is SVGAGI. Trimming left V 5 bases short and J 3 bases short, with 17 bases between. The CDR3 spells CASSPKGGGFYEQYF. In nucleotides, the CDR3 is TGTGCCAGCAGTCCCAAGGGTGGGGGGTTCTACGAGCAGTACTTC.

V and J are TRBV2 and TRBJ2-1; 10 nucleotides agree with TRBD2. Looked up from germline, CDR1 is SNHLY and CDR2 is FYNNEI. V shed 5 bases and J 7 bases; nucleotides not matched to a gene: 8. The CDR3 extends over 15 amino acids. This CDR3 reads CASSLLASGSNEQFF. DNA of the CDR3: TGTGCCAGCAGTCTTTTGGCTAGCGGGAGTAATGAGCAGTTCTTC. Looking up the rest from reference TRBV2 and TRBJ2-1 gives the full variable domain: EPEVTQTPSHQVTQMGQEVILRCVPISNHLYFYWYRQILGQKVEFLVSFYNNEISEKSEIFDDQFSVERPDGSNFTLKIRSTKLEDSAMYFCASSLLASGSNEQFFGPGTRLTVL.

CDR3 bases: TGTGCCAGCTCACCAATTCCGATTTTGGTTGGCACTAATGAAAAACTGTTTTTT. Protein: CASSPIPILVGTNEKLFF. This chain links TRBV18 with TRBJ1-4, with D unclear. The CDR3 has 18 residues. V lost 2 bases and J 2 bases, leaving 18 bases between the germline ends. Germline CDR1 and CDR2: KGHSH and LQKENI. The full variable domain, with the rest looked up from reference TRBV18 and TRBJ1-4, is NAGVMQNPRHLVRRRGQEARLRCSPMKGHSHVYWYRQLPEEGLKFMVYLQKENIIDESGMPKERFSAEFPKEGPSILRIQQVVRGDSAAYFCASSPIPILVGTNEKLFFGSGTQLSVL.

This sequence joins TRBV19 and TRBJ2-1; no clear D gene. Germline V gives CDR1 LNHDA, CDR2 SQIVND (reference sequence). V was trimmed by 7 bases and J by 0 bases, leaving 10 bases between them. The CDR3 extends over 14 amino acids. The CDR3 sequence is CASKAAASYNEQFF. The CDR3 DNA sequence: TGTGCCAGTAAGGCAGCCGCCTCCTACAATGAGCAGTTCTTC. Full variable domain (rest looked up from reference TRBV19 and TRBJ2-1): DGGITQSPKYLFRKEGQNVTLSCEQNLNHDAMYWYRQDPGQGLRLIYYSQIVNDFQKGDIAEGYSVSREKKESFPLTVTSAQKNPTAFYLCASKAAASYNEQFFGPGTRLTVL.

The chain is built from TRBV5-6 and TRBJ2-1; D could derive from TRBD1 or TRBD2 (5 bases each). The CDR3 loop spans 15 amino acids. Germline CDR1 SGHDT, CDR2 YYEEEE. Trimming removed 5 bases from V and 0 bases from J, with 12 bases in between. The CDR3 loop is CASRTGTYSYNEQFF. The CDR3 DNA follows: TGTGCCAGCAGAACCGGGACCTACTCCTACAATGAGCAGTTCTTC.

DNA of the CDR3: TGTGCCAGCAGCTTAGCAGGGGAGCATCAGCCCCAGCATTTT. This gives the protein CASSLAGEHQPQHF. The rearrangement uses TRBV11-3 and TRBJ1-5, with a tentative D call TRBD1 (6 bases). The CDR3 consists of 14 residues. V was trimmed by 1 base and J by 5 bases, leaving 9 bases between them. CDR1 SGHNT and CDR2 YENEEA come from the germline V gene. Supplemented by reference TRBV11-3 and TRBJ1-5, the full variable domain reads EAGVVQSPRYKIIEKKQPVAFWCNPISGHNTLYWYLQNLGQGPELLIRYENEEAVDDSQLPKDRFSAERLKGVDSTLKIQPAELGDSAVYLCASSLAGEHQPQHFGDGTRLSIL.

The rearrangement links TRBV7-2 to TRBJ1-4; a weak D match, TRBD1 (5 bases). Germline assignment: CDR1 SGHTA and CDR2 FQGNSA. This CDR3 has 15 residues. V lost 2 bases, J lost 3 bases, and 10 bases lay in between. For the CDR3, the DNA is TGTGCCAGCAGCTTAAGGGGCCTGTCTAATGAAAAACTGTTTTTT. Translation gives CASSLRGLSNEKLFF.

This clone was seen a few times. The rearrangement links TRBV25-1 to TRBJ1-1, with D maybe TRBD1 (5 bases). The CDR3 has 17 amino acids. V was shortened by 3 bases and J by 0 bases, with 17 bases between the two germline ends. CDR1 is MGHDK, CDR2 SYGVNS, per germline. The CDR3: CASSDIGQGHMNTEAFF. The CDR3 DNA is TGTGCCAGCAGTGATATCGGGCAGGGCCACATGAACACTGAAGCTTTCTTT.

This chain connects TRBV18 to TRBJ1-5, with a tentative D call TRBD1 (6 bases). This CDR3 is built from 17 residues. CDR1 is KGHSH and CDR2 is LQKENI in the germline V gene. The V end was cut by 1 base, the J end by 0 bases, with 13 bases between. The CDR3 sequence is CASSPLGGGYSNQPQHF. In DNA, the CDR3 is TGTGCCAGCTCACCACTTGGAGGGGGTTATAGCAATCAGCCCCAGCATTTT.

The chain has TRBV5-4 and TRBJ2-2; TRBD2 agrees at 10 bases. The J segment lost 9 bases and the V segment lost 3 bases, leaving 5 bases of the junction unmatched. CDR1 is SGHNT, CDR2 YYREEE, per germline (reference sequence). The CDR3 sequence is 14 residues long. In nucleotides, the CDR3 is TGTGCCAGCAGCTCCCAGGGACTAGCGTGGGAGCTGTTTTTT. Encoded protein: CASSSQGLAWELFF.

This clone occurred a few times. The V and J genes are TRBV11-2 and TRBJ2-3; D is undetermined. Trimming left V 3 bases short and J 6 bases short, with 10 bases between. Germline-derived CDR1 and CDR2 are SGHAT and FQNNGV. CDR3 length equals 13 residues. The CDR3 nucleotides read TGTGCCAGCAGCTTTCGGGTCGGGGATACGCAGTATTTT. Its translation: CASSFRVGDTQYF.

V gene TRBV7-2 combines with J gene TRBJ2-7; 10 bases map to TRBD1. The ends lost 4 bases at V and 2 bases at J; junction bases unmatched: 5. Germline lookup yields CDR1 SGHTA and CDR2 FQGNSA. The CDR3 runs 15 residues. This chain's CDR3 is CASSSGQGSAYEQYF. CDR3 DNA: TGTGCCAGCAGCTCGGGACAGGGGTCCGCCTACGAGCAGTACTTC. Based on the CDR3 plus reference TRBV7-2 and TRBJ2-7, the full variable domain is GAGVSQSPSNKVTEKGKDVELRCDPISGHTALYWYRQSLGQGLEFLIYFQGNSAPDKSGLPSDRFSAERTGGSVSTLTIQRTQQEDSAVYLCASSSGQGSAYEQYFGPGTRLTVT.

The rearrangement uses TRBV11-3 and TRBJ2-7; 8 nucleotides line up with TRBD1. This CDR3 is 14 amino acids long. V lost 5 bases and J lost 2; bases outside the gene matches: 5. The germline V gene has CDR1 SGHNT and CDR2 YENEEA. The CDR3 DNA reads TGTGCCAGCAGCCACCGGGACAGGCCCTACGAGCAGTACTTC. Its protein product is CASSHRDRPYEQYF.

J is TRBJ2-7 and V is TRBV7-9; unclear D gene. Germline loops: CDR1 SEHNR, CDR2 FQNEAQ (reference sequence). The V gene lost 8 bases and the J gene lost 2 bases, with 10 bases spanning the gap. CDR3 length: 12 amino acids. The CDR3 sequence is CASGLETYEQYF. DNA of the CDR3: TGTGCCAGCGGGTTGGAGACCTACGAGCAGTACTTC.

The V call is TRBV6-4, the J call TRBJ2-3; D might be TRBD1 or TRBD2, each matching 5 bases. The CDR3 is 13 amino acids. The germline gives CDR1 MRHNA, CDR2 SNTAGT. V shed 6 bases and J shed 4 bases, with 11 bases lying between them. CDR3 sequence: CASRDGAADTQYF. CDR3 bases: TGTGCCAGCAGGGACGGGGCTGCAGATACGCAGTATTTT.

The table lists this clone with a few counts. The chain employs TRBV4-3 and TRBJ2-7, with 9 bases fitting TRBD1. This CDR3 region has 14 residues. The J segment lost 2 bases and the V segment lost 4 bases, leaving 3 bases of the junction unmatched. The germline V gene encodes CDR1 LGHNA and CDR2 YSLEER. This chain's CDR3 is CASSRGTGTYEQYF. CDR3 in DNA: TGCGCCAGCAGCCGAGGGACAGGGACCTACGAGCAGTACTTC.

V usage is TRBV6-1 and J usage is TRBJ2-3, with a weak D call TRBD1 (5 bases). With 7 bases removed from V and 3 bases from J, the gap between germline ends came to 17 bases. CDR1 and CDR2 from the germline V gene are MNHNS and SASEGT. The CDR3 length is 15 residues. The CDR3, as DNA: TGTGCCAGCAAAGGTCAGGGATCGCGGACAGATACGCAGTATTTT. Protein: CASKGQGSRTDTQYF.

The chain joins TRBV9 to TRBJ1-4; D unclear. This CDR3 is 14 amino acids long. Trimming pared 0 bases from V and 0 bases from J, leaving 3 bases between. Germline-derived CDR1 and CDR2 are SGDLS and YYNGEE. The CDR3 spells CASSVAPTNEKLFF. The CDR3 bases are TGTGCCAGCAGCGTAGCACCAACTAATGAAAAACTGTTTTTT. The full variable domain, in which reference TRBV9 and TRBJ1-4 provide the parts outside the CDR3, is DSGVTQTPKHLITATGQRVTLRCSPRSGDLSVYWYQQSLDQGLQFLIQYYNGEERAKGNILERFSAQQFPDLHSELNLSSLELGDSALYFCASSVAPTNEKLFFGSGTQLSVL.

V usage is TRBV29-1 and J usage is TRBJ2-5; D possibly corresponds to TRBD1 (6 bases). Germline CDR1 and CDR2: SQVTM and ANQGSEA. The CDR3 loop spans 15 amino acids. V was clipped by 4 bases and J by 4 bases, with 19 bases between them. CDR3 residues: CSVGLRRARGETQYF. For the CDR3, the DNA is TGCAGCGTTGGACTCAGACGGGCCAGGGGAGAGACCCAGTACTTC.

The CDR3 DNA reads as TGTGCCAGCACCAGTATGGCCAGAGGCACTGAAGCTTTCTTT. It encodes CASTSMARGTEAFF. The V call is TRBV5-6, the J call TRBJ1-1; the D is unclear. V was clipped by 6 bases and J by 4 bases, with 16 bases between them. The germline V gene has CDR1 SGHDT and CDR2 YYEEEE. This CDR3 has 14 amino acids. Supplemented by reference TRBV5-6 and TRBJ1-1, the full variable domain reads DAGVTQSPTHLIKTRGQQVTLRCSPKSGHDTVSWYQQALGQGPQFIFQYYEEEERQRGNFPDRFSGHQFPNYSSELNVNALLLGDSALYLCASTSMARGTEAFFGQGTRLTVV.

This clone has a handful of counts. The chain combines TRBV5-5 with TRBJ1-1; D unclear. V was trimmed by 2 bases and J by 0 bases, leaving 11 bases between them. The CDR3 covers 15 residues. Germline V lookup: CDR1 SGHKS, CDR2 YYEKEE (reference sequence). DNA for the CDR3: TGTGCCAGCAGCTTAATTATGATTATGAACACTGAAGCTTTCTTT. Protein sequence: CASSLIMIMNTEAFF.

The V call is TRBV25-1, the J call TRBJ2-1, with no clear D. This CDR3 spans 15 amino acids. Germline V lookup: CDR1 MGHDK, CDR2 SYGVNS. V was trimmed by 1 base and J by 5 bases, leaving 12 bases between them. CDR3 amino acids: CASSEFEFGNNEQFF. The CDR3 region has the DNA TGTGCCAGCAGTGAATTTGAGTTCGGAAACAATGAGCAGTTCTTC.

This clone has a count of ten or more. V gene TRBV7-2 combines with J gene TRBJ2-1, with TRBD2 matching over 11 bases. The germline V gene has CDR1 SGHTA and CDR2 FQGNSA. V dropped 5 bases and J dropped 7; count of bases not matched to a gene: 7. CDR3 length: 15 amino acids. CDR3 nucleotides: TGTGCCAGCAGCACATCTAGCGGGAGGAGGAATGAGCAGTTCTTC. It yields the protein CASSTSSGRRNEQFF.